This record covers a single T cell receptor beta chain. Its specificity is unknown. As for treatment: roughly 20 received Ad26.COV2.S at low or high dose, single or two shots; about 5 received placebo; per-sample allocation not given. Samples were taken on day 63 after the first vaccine or placebo injection. An Ad26 vector carrying the Wuhan-strain SARS-CoV-2 spike served as the vaccine. The source of the sample is a study of Ad26.COV2.S vaccination and SARS-CoV-2 variants. Study overall: Participants got Ad26.COV2.S intramuscularly, once or twice 56 days apart.

Assay used: immunoSEQ multiplex PCR; TCRdb lists only in-frame clones, some missing. Here the sample spans 380,000 or so clones, under 90% being singletons. V was cut by 7 bases and J by 3 bases, with 10 bases left in between. The CDR3 has 12 amino acids. Germline lookup yields CDR1 MRHNA and CDR2 SNTAGT. Study observations and caveats: Substantial breadth was reportedly displayed by spike-specific CD8+ and CD4+ T cell responses after vaccination.

This TCR came from a person aged 18-60 years who received the Ad26.COV2.S COVID-19 vaccine or a placebo. This chain connects TRBV6-4 to TRBJ2-7; D gene unclear. The sample in question was peripheral blood, obtained in a trial of Ad26.COV2.S vaccine versus placebo. The CDR3 nucleotides are TGTGCCAGCAAACAAGCCTACTACGAGCAGTACTTC. This translates into CASKQAYYEQYF.